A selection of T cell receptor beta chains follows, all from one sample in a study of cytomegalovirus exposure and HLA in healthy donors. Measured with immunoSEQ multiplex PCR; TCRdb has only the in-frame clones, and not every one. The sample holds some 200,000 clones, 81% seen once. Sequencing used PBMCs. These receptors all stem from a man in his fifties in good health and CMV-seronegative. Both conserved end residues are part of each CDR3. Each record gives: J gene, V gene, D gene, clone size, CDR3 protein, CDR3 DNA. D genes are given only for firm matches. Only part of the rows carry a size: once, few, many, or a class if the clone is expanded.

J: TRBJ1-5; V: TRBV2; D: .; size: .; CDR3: CASRGGVSNQPQHF; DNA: TGTGCCAGCCGGGGGGGGGTTAGCAATCAGCCCCAGCATTTT
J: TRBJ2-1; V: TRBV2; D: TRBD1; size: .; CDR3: CASSFLTGPYNEQFF; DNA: TGTGCCAGCAGCTTCCTGACAGGGCCGTACAATGAGCAGTTCTTC
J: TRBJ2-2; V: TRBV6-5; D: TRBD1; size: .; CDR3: CASRRQGSGELFF; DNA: TGTGCCAGCAGACGACAGGGGAGCGGGGAGCTGTTTTTT
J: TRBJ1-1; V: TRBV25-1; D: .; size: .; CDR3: CASTPSMGLLEGAFF; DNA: TGTGCCAGCACTCCTTCCATGGGACTCCTGGAGGGAGCTTTCTTT
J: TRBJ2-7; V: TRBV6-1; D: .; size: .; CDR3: CASSRDSTEQYF; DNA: TGTGCCAGCAGCCGAGACTCGACCGAGCAGTACTTC
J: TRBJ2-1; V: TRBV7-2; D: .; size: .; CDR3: CASSPTGLSSYNEQFF; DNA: TGTGCCAGCAGCCCCACAGGGTTAAGCTCCTACAATGAGCAGTTCTTC
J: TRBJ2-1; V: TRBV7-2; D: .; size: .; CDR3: CASSLSFNEQFF; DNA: TGTGCCAGCAGCTTATCCTTTAATGAGCAGTTCTTC
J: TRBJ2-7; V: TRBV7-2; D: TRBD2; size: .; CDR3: CASSSVAGTYEQYF; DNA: TGTGCCAGCAGCTCGGTAGCGGGGACCTACGAGCAGTACTTC
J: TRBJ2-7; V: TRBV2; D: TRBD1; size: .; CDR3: CASSSDRVVTYEQYF; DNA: TGTGCCAGCAGTTCGGACAGGGTAGTCACCTACGAGCAGTACTTC
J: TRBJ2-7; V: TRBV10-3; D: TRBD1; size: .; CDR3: CAIRGTTGYEQYF; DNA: TGTGCCATCAGGGGCACGACAGGGTACGAGCAGTACTTC
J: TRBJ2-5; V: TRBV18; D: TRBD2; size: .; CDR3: CASSHISGGAIETQYF; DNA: TGTGCCAGCTCACATATCAGCGGGGGGGCCATAGAGACCCAGTACTTC
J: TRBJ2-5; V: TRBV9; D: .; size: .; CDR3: CASSPRAGETQYF; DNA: TGTGCCAGCAGCCCCCGCGCCGGGGAGACCCAGTACTTC
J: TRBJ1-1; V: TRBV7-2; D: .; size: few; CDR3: CASSLGQFNTEAFF; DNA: TGTGCCAGCAGCTTAGGCCAGTTTAACACTGAAGCTTTCTTT
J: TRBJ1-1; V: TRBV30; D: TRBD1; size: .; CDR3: CAWNQGVIAEAFF; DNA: TGTGCCTGGAATCAGGGGGTGATAGCTGAAGCTTTCTTT
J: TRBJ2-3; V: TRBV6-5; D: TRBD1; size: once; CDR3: CASSPDRQDTQYF; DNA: TGTGCCAGCAGCCCGGACAGGCAAGATACGCAGTATTTT
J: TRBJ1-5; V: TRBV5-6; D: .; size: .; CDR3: CASSLYQGIQPQHF; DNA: TGTGCCAGCAGCTTGTATCAGGGAATTCAGCCCCAGCATTTT
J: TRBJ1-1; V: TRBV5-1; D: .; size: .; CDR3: CASSLHQIMNTEAFF; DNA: TGCGCCAGCAGCCTTCACCAGATTATGAACACTGAAGCTTTCTTT
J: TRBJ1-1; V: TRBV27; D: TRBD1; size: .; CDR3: CASGDRARTEAFF; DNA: TGTGCCAGCGGAGACAGGGCTCGGACTGAAGCTTTCTTT
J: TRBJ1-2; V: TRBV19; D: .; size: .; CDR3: CASSIDATTGAYGYTF; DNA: TGTGCCAGTAGTATAGACGCCACGACAGGCGCCTATGGCTACACCTTC
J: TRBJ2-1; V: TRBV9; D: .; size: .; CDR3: CASSVQGVTYNEQFF; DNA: TGTGCCAGCAGCGTACAAGGGGTCACATACAATGAGCAGTTCTTC
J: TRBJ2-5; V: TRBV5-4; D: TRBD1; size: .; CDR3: CASSIFKQGPETQYF; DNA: TGTGCCAGCAGCATATTTAAACAGGGGCCGGAGACCCAGTACTTC
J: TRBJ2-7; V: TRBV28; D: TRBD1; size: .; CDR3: CASSPSRGRISEQYF; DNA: TGTGCCAGCAGTCCAAGCAGGGGGCGCATAAGCGAGCAGTACTTC
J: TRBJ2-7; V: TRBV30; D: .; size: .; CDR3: CAWSVQYEQYF; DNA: TGTGCCTGGAGTGTCCAGTACGAGCAGTACTTC
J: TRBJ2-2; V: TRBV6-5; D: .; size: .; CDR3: CASSSFDRRGTGELFF; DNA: TGTGCCAGCAGTTCATTTGACAGGCGTGGCACCGGGGAGCTGTTTTTT
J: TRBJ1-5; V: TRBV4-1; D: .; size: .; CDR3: CASSQEPGNQPQHF; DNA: TGCGCCAGCAGCCAAGAGCCGGGGAATCAGCCCCAGCATTTT
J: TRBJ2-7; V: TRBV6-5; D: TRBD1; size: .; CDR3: CASSYSGGQTLGEQYF; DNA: TGTGCCAGCAGTTACTCTGGGGGACAGACCTTAGGGGAGCAGTACTTC
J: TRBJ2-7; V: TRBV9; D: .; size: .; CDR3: CASSPAGVSYEQYF; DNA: TGTGCCAGCAGCCCCGCAGGCGTCTCCTACGAGCAGTACTTC